The rows below give T cell receptor beta chains drawn from one sample of a study of beta chain features in type 1 diabetes. Sequenced by immunoSEQ multiplex PCR; TCRdb stores in-frame clones only, minus some. The sample records 300,000 to 350,000 clones, around an eighth being singletons. The sample was naive CD4+ T cells from blood. Receptors originate from a woman under 30 with type 1 diabetes. CDR3s include the opening cysteine and the closing phenylalanine or tryptophan. D genes are given only for firm matches. Size values are once, few and many counts, or a class for expanded clones, and some rows have none.

v_gene	j_gene	d_gene	abundance	CDR3aa	CDR3nt
TRBV23-1	TRBJ1-1	TRBD1	NA	CASSQLLVGQGDTEAFF	TGCGCCAGCAGTCAGCTGCTGGTGGGACAGGGAGACACTGAAGCTTTCTTT
TRBV5-1	TRBJ1-1	TRBD1	NA	CASSFGTGTGGTEAFF	TGCGCCAGCAGCTTTGGAACCGGGACAGGGGGCACTGAAGCTTTCTTT
TRBV4-2	TRBJ2-1	TRBD2	few	CASSQQAGVLQPSNEQFF	TGTGCCAGCAGCCAACAAGCGGGAGTTCTTCAACCCTCCAATGAGCAGTTCTTC
TRBV9	TRBJ2-4	NA	few	CASSDRDAENIQYF	TGTGCCAGCAGCGACAGGGACGCCGAAAACATTCAGTACTTC
TRBV7-2	TRBJ2-1	NA	NA	CASSQTGYEQFF	TGTGCCAGCAGCCAAACAGGGTATGAGCAGTTCTTC
TRBV7-9	TRBJ2-3	TRBD2	few	CASSFGLAGGTDTQYF	TGTGCCAGCAGCTTTGGCCTAGCGGGAGGCACAGATACGCAGTATTTT
TRBV11-2	TRBJ2-7	NA	NA	CASSLGAGDEQYF	TGTGCCAGCAGCTTAGGGGCAGGGGACGAGCAGTACTTC
TRBV19	TRBJ2-1	TRBD2	NA	CASSRSGRSGNEQFF	TGTGCCAGTAGTCGAAGCGGGAGAAGCGGCAATGAGCAGTTCTTC
TRBV5-1	TRBJ2-1	TRBD2	NA	CASSLEGFSSGRPSYNEQFF	TGCGCCAGCAGCTTGGAAGGATTTTCTAGCGGGAGGCCCTCCTACAATGAGCAGTTCTTC
TRBV5-1	TRBJ2-7	TRBD2	NA	CASSLVLAGEQYF	TGCGCCAGCAGCTTGGTTCTAGCGGGAGAGCAGTACTTC
TRBV5-1	TRBJ1-2	TRBD1	NA	CASSLEVGQGAGGYTF	TGCGCCAGCAGCTTGGAGGTTGGACAGGGGGCTGGAGGCTACACCTTC
TRBV9	TRBJ2-5	TRBD2	NA	CAAPWGRLAGVGETQYF	TGTGCCGCTCCCTGGGGGCGACTAGCGGGAGTTGGAGAGACCCAGTACTTC
TRBV29-1	TRBJ2-2	NA	NA	CSVQDTGELFF	TGCAGCGTCCAGGACACCGGGGAGCTGTTTTTT
TRBV19	TRBJ1-5	NA	NA	CASSMTVVQPQHF	TGTGCCAGTAGTATGACAGTAGTCCAGCCCCAGCATTTT
TRBV2	TRBJ1-1	TRBD1	few	CASSDRDRVTEAFF	TGTGCCAGCAGTGACCGGGACAGGGTCACTGAAGCTTTCTTT
TRBV28	TRBJ2-4	NA	few	CASSLAGMNIQYF	TGTGCCAGCAGCCTGGCGGGGATGAACATTCAGTACTTC
TRBV2	TRBJ1-2	NA	NA	CASSPSDSSYGYTF	TGTGCCAGCAGCCCCTCCGACAGTTCCTATGGCTACACCTTC
TRBV27	TRBJ2-7	TRBD2	NA	CASRPIGTRSYYEQYF	TGTGCCAGCAGGCCCATCGGGACTAGGAGTTACTACGAGCAGTACTTC
TRBV6-5	TRBJ2-3	NA	few	CASSYGLAVTDTQYF	TGTGCCAGCAGTTACGGTTTAGCGGTTACAGATACGCAGTATTTT
TRBV10-3	TRBJ2-3	NA	few	CAIRAAGGSTDTQYF	TGTGCCATCAGGGCAGCGGGCGGGAGCACAGATACGCAGTATTTT
TRBV29-1	TRBJ2-5	NA	few	CSVEAVAVGGTQYF	TGCAGCGTTGAAGCGGTAGCGGTCGGGGGGACCCAGTACTTC
TRBV7-9	TRBJ2-5	TRBD2	NA	CASSPRGTSGSGETQYF	TGTGCCAGCAGCCCACGTGGGACTAGCGGGAGTGGAGAGACCCAGTACTTC
TRBV5-1	TRBJ2-5	TRBD2	few	CASSHRGTSGRAFGTQYF	TGCGCCAGCAGCCATCGAGGGACTAGCGGGAGGGCCTTTGGGACCCAGTACTTC
TRBV28	TRBJ2-7	TRBD2	NA	CASSLSPGTSGSNEQYF	TGTGCCAGCAGTTTATCCCCCGGGACTAGCGGGAGTAACGAGCAGTACTTC
TRBV7-2	TRBJ2-3	NA	few	CASSPHMTGSDTQYF	TGTGCCAGCAGCCCCCACATGACAGGCTCAGATACGCAGTATTTT
TRBV11-3	TRBJ2-2	NA	NA	CASNLWSSGGTGELFF	TGTGCCAGCAACTTGTGGTCTAGTGGAGGCACCGGGGAGCTGTTTTTT
TRBV2	TRBJ2-7	TRBD1	NA	CAIRQGDTYEQYF	TGTGCCATCCGACAGGGGGATACCTACGAGCAGTACTTC
TRBV10-3	TRBJ2-1	NA	few	CAISEGFLVSPTDLLNEQFF	TGTGCCATCAGTGAAGGCTTCTTAGTCTCCCCGACTGACCTCCTCAATGAGCAGTTCTTC
TRBV4-3	TRBJ2-1	TRBD2	many	CASSHTRRSGSNNEQFF	TGCGCCAGCAGCCACACCCGACGGAGCGGGAGCAACAATGAGCAGTTCTTC
TRBV7-2	TRBJ2-3	NA	few	CASSWAQNTQYF	TGTGCCAGCAGCTGGGCCCAGAATACGCAGTATTTT
TRBV5-4	TRBJ2-1	TRBD2	NA	CASSVLGLAGEWSYNEQFF	TGTGCCAGCAGCGTCCTAGGACTAGCGGGAGAATGGTCCTACAATGAGCAGTTCTTC
TRBV6-6	TRBJ1-2	TRBD1	NA	CASRPLRDSSNYGYTF	TGTGCCAGCAGACCGCTCAGGGACAGCTCTAACTATGGCTACACCTTC
TRBV7-9	TRBJ1-2	NA	NA	CASSPDRNYGYTF	TGTGCCAGCAGCCCCGACAGAAACTATGGCTACACCTTC
TRBV9	TRBJ2-5	NA	few	CASSGLPEGTQYF	TGTGCCAGCAGCGGCCTACCCGAGGGAACCCAGTACTTC
TRBV18	TRBJ2-5	TRBD1	few	CASSPGQAETQYF	TGTGCCAGCTCCCCGGGACAGGCGGAGACCCAGTACTTC
TRBV19	TRBJ2-3	TRBD2	NA	CASRPWAGVGADTQYF	TGTGCCAGTAGGCCCTGGGCGGGAGTTGGCGCGGATACGCAGTATTTT
TRBV11-3	TRBJ2-1	TRBD2	NA	CASSARLAGIYNEQFF	TGTGCCAGCAGCGCCCGACTAGCGGGGATCTACAATGAGCAGTTCTTC
TRBV5-6	TRBJ1-1	NA	NA	CASSLILPSPSTEAFF	TGTGCCAGCAGCTTGATACTGCCGTCACCGAGCACTGAAGCTTTCTTT
TRBV27	TRBJ2-3	TRBD2	NA	CASSLSSGRPPRRTDTQYF	TGTGCCAGCAGTTTATCCTCCGGGAGGCCCCCACGTCGCACAGATACGCAGTATTTT
TRBV19	TRBJ2-1	NA	few	CASSTGVANSEQFF	TGTGCCAGTAGTACGGGAGTAGCTAATTCTGAGCAGTTCTTC
TRBV30	TRBJ1-2	NA	few	CAWSLLEGRNYGYTF	TGTGCCTGGAGTTTGTTGGAGGGGAGGAACTATGGCTACACCTTC
TRBV19	TRBJ1-2	TRBD1	few	CASSPGTANYGYTF	TGTGCCAGTAGTCCCGGGACAGCTAACTATGGCTACACCTTC
TRBV4-2	TRBJ2-3	NA	few	CASSQDLASTDTQYF	TGTGCCAGCAGCCAAGATCTAGCGAGCACAGATACGCAGTATTTT
TRBV4-2	TRBJ1-3	NA	few	CASSQDAPGGSGNTIYF	TGTGCCAGCAGCCAAGACGCCCCGGGGGGGTCTGGAAACACCATATATTTT
TRBV19	TRBJ2-1	TRBD2	few	CASSIGGGSYNEQFF	TGTGCCAGTAGTATTGGCGGGGGATCCTACAATGAGCAGTTCTTC
TRBV29-1	TRBJ2-2	TRBD2	few	CSVYREATSGIRTGELFF	TGCAGCGTCTACAGGGAGGCTACTAGCGGGATTCGCACCGGGGAGCTGTTTTTT
TRBV18	TRBJ2-7	TRBD1	NA	CASSPPTGGYYEQYF	TGTGCCAGCTCACCACCGACAGGGGGATACTACGAGCAGTACTTC
TRBV29-1	TRBJ2-1	NA	few	CSVEREDSYNEQFF	TGCAGCGTTGAAAGAGAGGATAGCTACAATGAGCAGTTCTTC
TRBV11-2	TRBJ2-5	NA	NA	CASSLGFGQYF	TGTGCCAGCAGCCTCGGTTTTGGCCAGTACTTC
TRBV29-1	TRBJ2-3	NA	many	CSSRQNTDTQYF	TGCAGCTCTAGACAGAACACAGATACGCAGTATTTT
TRBV28	TRBJ2-7	NA	few	CASSLGLLYEQYF	TGTGCCAGCAGTTTAGGGCTACTTTACGAGCAGTACTTC
TRBV5-6	TRBJ1-5	TRBD1	few	CASSPGQGTGNQPQHF	TGTGCCAGCAGCCCTGGACAGGGGACGGGCAATCAGCCCCAGCATTTT
TRBV5-1	TRBJ2-1	TRBD2	NA	CASSSGLASGNEQFF	TGCGCCAGCAGCTCAGGACTAGCGTCGGGTAATGAGCAGTTCTTC
TRBV6-1	TRBJ2-1	TRBD2	NA	CASSASSGRGSYNEQFF	TGTGCCAGCAGTGCATCTAGCGGGAGGGGCTCCTACAATGAGCAGTTCTTC
TRBV5-1	TRBJ2-7	NA	few	CASSPDGTPGYEQYF	TGCGCCAGCAGCCCGGACGGGACTCCTGGCTACGAGCAGTACTTC